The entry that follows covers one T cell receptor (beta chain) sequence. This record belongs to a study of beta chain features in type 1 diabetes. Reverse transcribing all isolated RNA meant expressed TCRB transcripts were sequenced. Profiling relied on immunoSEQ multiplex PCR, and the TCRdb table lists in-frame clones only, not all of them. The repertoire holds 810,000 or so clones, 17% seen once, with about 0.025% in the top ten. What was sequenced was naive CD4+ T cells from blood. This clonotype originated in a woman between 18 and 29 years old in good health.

CDR3 loop: CASSLILLSEAFF. The CDR3 DNA is TGTGCCAGCAGCTTAATATTGCTTTCTGAAGCTTTCTTT. This chain connects TRBV7-3 to TRBJ1-1; D unclear. Germline V gene data show CDR1 as SGHTA and CDR2 as FQGTGA. CDR3 size: 13 residues. Trimming cost V 1 base and J 6 bases, with 9 bases left between them.